This TCR beta chain was retrieved from a study of blood T cell repertoires in COVID-19. This CDR3 spans 15 amino acids. V lost 6 bases and J 7 bases, leaving 16 bases between the germline ends. Germline V gene lookup returns CDR1 MNHEY and CDR2 SVGAGI. Authors' methods: The assay estimated nucleated cells by amplifying reference gene primers. Method: immunoSEQ multiplex PCR; TCRdb's copy keeps in-frame clones and lacks some. Clone size and the V and J calls come from that table; the DNA yielded D and trimming. The sample contains about 130,000 clones, around 82% of which appear only once. The sequence was collected from a man under 40 with COVID-19, enrolled during active disease. The sequenced sample consisted of peripheral blood. The rearrangement links TRBV6-5 to TRBJ1-6; no reliable D call. CDR3 protein: CASSYRSSLNSPLHF. The CDR3 DNA reads as TGTGCCAGCAGCTACCGGAGCTCCCTGAATTCACCCCTCCACTTT.